One and the same sample provided the 18 T cell receptor beta chains below, sequenced in a study of blood T cell repertoires in COVID-19. Libraries were prepared by immunoSEQ multiplex PCR; TCRdb keeps only in-frame clonotypes and omits some of them. The table lists around 100,000 clones, 84% of them singletons. The sequencing input was peripheral blood. All receptors derive from a human donor in a cohort sampled during active or convalescent COVID-19.

V usage is TRBV10-3 and J usage is TRBJ2-3; D may be TRBD2 (6 bases). The CDR3 sequence is 15 residues long. Per the germline V gene, CDR1 is ENHRY and CDR2 is SYGVKD. V gave up 1 base and J gave up 7 bases, with 15 bases separating them. For the CDR3, the DNA is TGTGCCATCAGTGAGTTGAGTAGCGGTGACCATACGCAGTATTTT. Translation gives CAISELSSGDHTQYF.

The chain combines TRBV5-6 with TRBJ1-6, with 7 bases that match TRBD1. The germline V gene has CDR1 SGHDT and CDR2 YYEEEE. This CDR3 comprises 14 residues. Trimming cost V 5 bases and J 7 bases; bases outside gene matches: 6. The CDR3 spells CASSRGQANSPLHF. CDR3 DNA sequence: TGTGCCAGCAGTAGAGGACAGGCGAATTCACCCCTCCACTTT.

This chain joins TRBV5-1 and TRBJ1-2; TRBD1 agrees at 12 bases. The germline V gene has CDR1 SGHRS and CDR2 YFSETQ. V lost 0 bases, J lost 4 bases, and 7 bases stayed unmatched. The CDR3 spans 17 residues. The chain's CDR3 is CASSLDGGTGGGYGYTF. CDR3 coding DNA: TGCGCCAGCAGCTTGGATGGCGGGACAGGGGGCGGCTATGGCTACACCTTC.

The chain joins TRBV7-2 to TRBJ2-6; D is ambiguous. The length of the CDR3 is 17 residues. V shed 4 bases and J shed 0 bases, with 13 bases lying between them. Germline values: CDR1 SGHTA, CDR2 FQGNSA. The CDR3 nucleotides read TGTGCCAGCAGCTCCGCGGTCTCTAACTCTGGGGCCAACGTCCTGACTTTC. Translating it yields CASSSAVSNSGANVLTF.

V gene TRBV3-1 (or the pseudogene TRBV3-2) combines with J gene TRBJ1-2; D remains unclear. V shed 0 bases and J shed 5 bases, with 13 bases lying between them. Germline lookup yields CDR1 LGHDT and CDR2 YNNKEL (reference sequence). The CDR3 spans 15 residues. CDR3 coding DNA: TGTGCCAGCAGCCAAGATGCCAGTACCGTTTATGGCTACACCTTC. This encodes CASSQDASTVYGYTF.

The chain has TRBV19 and TRBJ2-7; TRBD1 matches 7 bases. The germline V gene has CDR1 LNHDA and CDR2 SQIVND (reference sequence). This CDR3 contains 14 residues. V trimming: 4 bases; J trimming: 5 bases; junction bases outside the gene matches: 8. The CDR3 sequence: CASSTRQGLDEQYF. The CDR3 region has the DNA TGTGCCAGTAGTACCCGACAGGGTCTGGACGAGCAGTACTTC.

The chain couples TRBV5-1 to TRBJ2-7, with 9 bases identical to TRBD1. Germline trimming cut 0 bases from V and 0 bases from J; bases unmatched to any gene: 7. The CDR3 loop spans 17 amino acids. The germline CDR1 and CDR2 sequences are SGHRS and YFSETQ. The CDR3 here is CASSLDRGPIFSYEQYF. The CDR3, as DNA: TGCGCCAGCAGCTTGGACAGGGGGCCAATTTTCTCCTACGAGCAGTACTTC.

This clone showed up just once. The chain recombines TRBV30 with TRBJ1-2, with no clear D. Looked up from germline, CDR1 is GTSNPN and CDR2 is SVGIG (reference sequence). V was trimmed by 0 bases and J by 10 bases, leaving 9 bases between them. The CDR3 is made up of 11 amino acids. CDR3 in amino acids: CAWSVRWAYTF. The CDR3, as DNA: TGTGCCTGGAGTGTACGTTGGGCCTACACCTTC.

This chain joins TRBV3-1 (or the pseudogene TRBV3-2) and TRBJ2-5, with TRBD2 as a possible D gene (7 bases). V was shortened by 4 bases and J by 4 bases, with 16 bases between the two germline ends. The V gene's germline CDR1 is LGHDT and CDR2 YNNKEL (reference sequence). The CDR3 covers 15 residues. The CDR3 region is CASSLREGGVETQYF. The CDR3 DNA reads TGTGCCAGCAGCCTTAGGGAGGGGGGTGTAGAGACCCAGTACTTC.

This chain joins TRBV5-6 and TRBJ1-2; 8 bases line up with TRBD1. Trimming at V came to 4 bases and at J to 6 bases, leaving 5 bases not matched to a gene. The CDR3 spans 13 residues. CDR1 SGHDT and CDR2 YYEEEE come from the germline V gene. Here the CDR3 reads CASSIGQGNGYTF. CDR3 nucleotide sequence: TGTGCCAGCAGCATAGGACAGGGCAATGGCTACACCTTC. The whole variable domain, filled in from reference TRBV5-6 and TRBJ1-2, reads DAGVTQSPTHLIKTRGQQVTLRCSPKSGHDTVSWYQQALGQGPQFIFQYYEEEERQRGNFPDRFSGHQFPNYSSELNVNALLLGDSALYLCASSIGQGNGYTFGSGTRLTVV.

This clone turned up a few times. The chain couples TRBV5-1 to TRBJ1-1; 8 bases fit TRBD1. The CDR3 is 13 amino acids. V gave up 3 bases and J gave up 6 bases; unmatched junction bases: 4. Germline CDR1 SGHRS, CDR2 YFSETQ. CDR3 sequence (DNA): TGCGCCAGCAGCTCCCAGGGGGCCGCTGAAGCTTTCTTT. It encodes CASSSQGAAEAFF. Combining the CDR3 with reference TRBV5-1 and TRBJ1-1 gives the whole variable domain KAGVTQTPRYLIKTRGQQVTLSCSPISGHRSVSWYQQTPGQGLQFLFEYFSETQRNKGNFPGRFSGRQFSNSRSEMNVSTLELGDSALYLCASSSQGAAEAFFGQGTRLTVV.

This clone came up once. This sequence joins TRBV19 and TRBJ2-4; tentative D call: TRBD2 (6 bases). The CDR3 covers 13 residues. From germline, CDR1 is LNHDA and CDR2 SQIVND (reference sequence). Trimming took off 6 bases at V and 4 bases at J, with 10 bases between the two ends. CDR3 amino acids: CASSPGRKNIQYF. The DNA for the CDR3 is TGTGCCAGTAGCCCGGGGAGGAAAAACATTCAGTACTTC.

The gene calls are TRBV7-2 and TRBJ2-3, with D possibly matching TRBD1 (6 bases). Trimming took off 1 base at V and 7 bases at J, with 15 bases between the two ends. The CDR3 extends over 15 amino acids. Germline V gives CDR1 SGHTA, CDR2 FQGNSA. The chain's CDR3 is CASSLVEGDPYTQYF. DNA of the CDR3: TGTGCCAGCAGCTTAGTTGAGGGGGACCCGTATACGCAGTATTTT.

This clone was detected once. This specimen includes other DNA sequences encoding the same CDR3. V usage is TRBV18 and J usage is TRBJ1-1; the D is unclear. The CDR3 totals 14 residues. V shed 1 base and J shed 3 bases, with 9 bases lying between them. Germline V CDR1 and CDR2: KGHSH, LQKENI. The CDR3 spells CASSPRGRDTEAFF. CDR3 bases: TGTGCCAGCTCACCACGAGGGAGGGACACTGAAGCTTTCTTT.

This sequence joins TRBV3-1 (or the pseudogene TRBV3-2) and TRBJ1-2, with 8 positions matching TRBD1. Germline V gene lookup returns CDR1 LGHDT and CDR2 YNNKEL (reference sequence). After removal of 1 base from V and 8 bases from J, the junction contained 6 bases not matched to a gene. This CDR3 is 14 amino acids long. In DNA, the CDR3 is TGTGCCAGCAGCCAAGTTCACAGGGGGGAAGGCTACACCTTC. Amino acids: CASSQVHRGEGYTF.

As for this clone: Different DNA sequences within this sample yield the same CDR3. The chain recombines TRBV4-1 with TRBJ1-2; no definite D call. The ends were cut back, 1 base at V and 2 bases at J, with 5 bases in the middle. Germline-derived CDR1 and CDR2 are MGHRA and YSYEKL. The CDR3 is made up of 13 amino acids. In nucleotides, the CDR3 is TGCGCCAGCAGCCAAGGTCAGAACTATGGCTACACCTTC. Translated: CASSQGQNYGYTF.

This clone has only a few counts. The V gene is TRBV7-6, the J gene TRBJ2-5; TRBD2 aligns across 12 bases. The CDR3 has 15 amino acids. CDR1 and CDR2 (germline): SGHVS, FNYEAQ. Losses at the gene ends were 3 bases for V and 5 bases for J; bases not matched to a gene: 4. CDR3 sequence reads: CASSFRLAGVETQYF. Written as DNA, the CDR3 is TGTGCCAGCAGCTTTAGACTAGCGGGGGTGGAGACCCAGTACTTC.

The genes are TRBV5-6 and TRBJ2-3; D call uncertain. CDR3 size: 15 residues. Per the germline V gene, CDR1 is SGHDT and CDR2 is YYEEEE. The ends were cut back, 1 base at V and 6 bases at J, with 15 bases in the middle. The CDR3 here is CASSLSGPVVDTQYF. The CDR3 DNA reads as TGTGCCAGCAGCTTGTCTGGTCCGGTGGTTGATACGCAGTATTTT.